This TCR beta chain was recovered during a study of blood T cells in healthy people across ages. Concerning this clonotype: The antigen remains undetermined.

With a J-beta primer mix and a sample-barcoded 5' primer, a second PCR ran about 6 to 11 cycles. In TCRdb, the 5' RACE reads were re-called with MiXCR into one record per CDR3 protein. The table records roughly 1.9 million distinct CDR3 sequences, about two fifths of them present only once. The germline V gene has CDR1 LNHDA and CDR2 SQIVND (reference sequence). This CDR3 is 17 amino acids long. After removal of 7 bases from V and 3 bases from J, the junction contained 14 bases not matched to a gene. General study points: Comparison with aged donors showed that long-lived donors had more naive CD4+ cells and higher diversity.

Sequencing input: blood. This TCR came from a human donor in good health. V gene TRBV19 combines with J gene TRBJ2-2, with 7 positions matching TRBD1. The CDR3 sequence: CASKTGWEQKYTGELFF. CDR3 DNA sequence: TGTGCCAGTAAGACAGGGTGGGAACAGAAGTACACCGGGGAGCTGTTTTTT.